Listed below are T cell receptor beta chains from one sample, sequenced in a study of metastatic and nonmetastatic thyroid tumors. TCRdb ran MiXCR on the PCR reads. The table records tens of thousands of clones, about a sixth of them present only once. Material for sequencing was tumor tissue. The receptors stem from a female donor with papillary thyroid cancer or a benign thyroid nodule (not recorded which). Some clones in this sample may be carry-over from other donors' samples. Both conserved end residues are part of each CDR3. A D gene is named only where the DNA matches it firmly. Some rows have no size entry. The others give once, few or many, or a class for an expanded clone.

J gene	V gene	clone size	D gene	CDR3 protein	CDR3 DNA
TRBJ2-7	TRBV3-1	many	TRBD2	CASSQGPGLAGSGHYEQYF	TGTGCCAGCAGCCAAGGCCCGGGACTAGCGGGATCGGGCCACTACGAGCAGTACTTC
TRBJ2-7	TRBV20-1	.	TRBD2	CSANSGTSGRGAYEQYF	TGCAGTGCAAATTCCGGGACTAGCGGGCGGGGGGCCTACGAGCAGTACTTC
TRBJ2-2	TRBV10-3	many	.	CAIRIPTRVGTGELFF	TGTGCCATCAGGATCCCGACTAGGGTGGGGACCGGGGAGCTGTTTTTT
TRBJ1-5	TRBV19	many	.	CASSSTGMSDSVNQPQHF	TGTGCCAGTAGTTCCACAGGAATGTCGGACAGCGTAAATCAGCCCCAGCATTTT
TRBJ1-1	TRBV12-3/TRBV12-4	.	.	CASSLGTLNTEAFF	TGTGCCAGCAGTTTGGGAACCTTGAACACTGAAGCTTTCTTT
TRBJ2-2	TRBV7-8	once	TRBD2	CASSPRTSGINSGELFF	TGTGCCAGCAGCCCCCGGACTAGCGGGATTAATTCCGGGGAGCTGTTTTTT
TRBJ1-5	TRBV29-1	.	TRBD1	CSVGPIRGSSNQPQHF	TGCAGCGTTGGACCCATCAGGGGGAGTAGCAATCAGCCCCAGCATTTT
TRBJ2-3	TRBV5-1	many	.	CASSLVDSSTDTQYF	TGCGCCAGCAGCTTGGTTGACAGTAGCACAGATACGCAGTATTTT
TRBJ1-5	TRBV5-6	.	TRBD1	CASSVGQADQPQHF	TGTGCCAGCAGCGTAGGACAGGCAGACCAGCCCCAGCATTTT
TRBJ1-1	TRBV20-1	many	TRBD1	CSARDPTTGVNTEAFF	TGCAGTGCTAGAGATCCAACGACAGGGGTGAACACTGAAGCTTTCTTT
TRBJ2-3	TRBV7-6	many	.	CASSLGTDTQYF	TGTGCCAGCAGCCTCGGCACAGATACGCAGTATTTT
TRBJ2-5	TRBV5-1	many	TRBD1	CASSNAGQGQRTQYF	TGCGCCAGCAGCAACGCAGGACAGGGTCAAAGGACCCAGTACTTC
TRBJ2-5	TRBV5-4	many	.	CASSPRRFTHGETQYF	TGTGCCAGCAGCCCCAGAAGGTTCACCCATGGGGAGACCCAGTACTTC
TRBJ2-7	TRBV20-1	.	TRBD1	CSASGGGQGVFYEQYF	TGCAGTGCTAGTGGAGGGGGACAGGGGGTGTTCTACGAGCAGTACTTC
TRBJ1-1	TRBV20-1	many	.	CSARTANTEAFF	TGCAGTGCTAGGACGGCGAACACTGAAGCTTTCTTT